This T cell receptor beta chain was observed in a study of T cell changes during pregnancy in multiple sclerosis. V lost 6 bases and J lost 0; bases outside the gene matches: 5. The CDR3 is 16 residues long. From germline, CDR1 is SNHLY and CDR2 FYNNEI. This table comes from immunoSEQ multiplex PCR, and its TCRdb copy is limited to in-frame clones, with some not included. The sample holds around 50,000 clones, around 87% seen once. The source of this sequence is a female donor with multiple sclerosis, enrolled in a pregnancy study. Material: CD8+ T cells from peripheral blood mononuclear cells, obtained in the second trimester of pregnancy. This sequence joins TRBV2 and TRBJ2-3; TRBD2 agrees at 11 bases. The CDR3 spells CASRGSGGASTDTQYF. In DNA, the CDR3 is TGTGCCAGCAGGGGTAGCGGGGGGGCGAGCACAGATACGCAGTATTTT. Looking up the rest from reference TRBV2 and TRBJ2-3 gives the full variable domain: EPEVTQTPSHQVTQMGQEVILRCVPISNHLYFYWYRQILGQKVEFLVSFYNNEISEKSEIFDDQFSVERPDGSNFTLKIRSTKLEDSAMYFCASRGSGGASTDTQYFGPGTRLTVL.